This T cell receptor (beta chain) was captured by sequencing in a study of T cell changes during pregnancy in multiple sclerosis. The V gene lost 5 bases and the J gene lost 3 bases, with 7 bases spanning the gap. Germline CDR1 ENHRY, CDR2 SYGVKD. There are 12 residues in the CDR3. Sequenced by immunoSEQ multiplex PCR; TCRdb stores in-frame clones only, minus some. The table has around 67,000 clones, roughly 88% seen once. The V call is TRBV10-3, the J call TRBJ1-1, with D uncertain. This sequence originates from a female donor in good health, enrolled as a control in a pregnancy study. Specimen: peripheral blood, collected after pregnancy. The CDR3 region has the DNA TGTGCCATCAGTACATCCTACACTGAAGCTTTCTTT. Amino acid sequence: CAISTSYTEAFF.